This record covers a single T cell receptor beta chain. Its antigen remains unidentified. No much larger clone exists at a distance of one base, and base qualities are not known. Donors were healthy HIV-negative adults with no recently reported acute infections or vaccinations. Every donor was a Caucasian adult living in Nashville, Tennessee, USA. Magnetic negative selection was used to enrich CD4+ T cells, after which naive cells were positively selected on CD45RA and the negative fraction became the memory subset. Blood was collected by leukapheresis, and PBMCs were isolated by Ficoll-Histopaque density gradient centrifugation and then cryopreserved in liquid nitrogen vapor phase. Analytical flow cytometry was used to check the purity and quantity of every magnetically sorted T cell population. Genomic DNA was isolated from every sorted fraction and measured by UV absorbance on a Nanodrop 2000c.

This sample was taken from a study of shared clonotypes between healthy human individuals (dated by TCRdb to about 2020). Regarding the study in general: A few men and two women, aged 18 to 49 years, made up the cohort. For each donor, CD4 naive and CD4 memory were each given three plates, CD8 naive was given two plates, and CD8 memory was given one plate. To estimate repertoire size and how much clonotype sharing occurs between individuals, the study deeply sequenced the blood TCR repertoires of five healthy adults. Different laboratories and diverse techniques were used to prepare libraries and sequence TCR repertoires, to increase sequencing depth and limit assay-specific biases. Leukapheresis yielded between about 0.94 and 10 billion PBMCs per donor.

Via the germline V gene, CDR1 is MNHEY and CDR2 SVGAGI. Trimmed from V: 4 bases; trimmed from J: 8 bases; junction bases lacking a gene match: 3. Counted from cysteine to phenylalanine, this CDR3 has 12 amino acids. The read is trimmed to its CDR3 DNA, 36 bases read in frame from base 1. Using the deep immunoSEQ assay, multiplex PCR amplified TCR CDR3 regions from genomic DNA. For each cell subset, the extracted genomic DNA was distributed evenly across all wells of several immunoSEQ 96-well plates, and each plate served as one replicate. Each replicate PCR for sorted subsets received about 180 ng genomic DNA, equal to about 30,000 T cell genomes. The purified libraries were quantified using a Qubit 3.0 fluorometer, sized with a Bioanalyzer 2100, and then quantified again using the KAPA Library Quantification kit. Every immunoSEQ 96-well plate was sequenced on a dedicated single-read 150-cycle Illumina NextSeq 550 flow cell. In the authors' own workflow: Because only junctional sequences without quality scores were contained in the immunoSEQ output, filtering matching that applied to full-length reads could not be performed. To assign V/J genes and CDR3, sequences were annotated against IMGT germline references using PyIR, a Python wrapper for IgBLAST v1.9. Any read was removed if the V/J assignment was weak (E-value above 1e-6), the CDR3 was missing, or the read contained stop codons, out-of-frame junctions, or ambiguous translated residues. A V3J clonotype was defined by an identical inferred V gene, J gene, and CDR3 amino acid sequence. Percentage overlap between repertoires was calculated by dividing the number of shared unique clonotypes by the size of the smaller repertoire. Richness of each repertoire was evaluated using RTK rarefaction, the Chao1 estimator, and Recon v2.1 estimates of unobserved clonotypes. Generation probabilities were computed with OLGA for all TCRbeta clonotypes obtained by the gDNA method from a few donors. TCRdb re-hosts the immuneACCESS table, in-frame sequences only. Its copies lack some clones; in the studies checked, an unresolved V gene accounts for under half of them, and the cause for the rest is not known. That table gives V, J and clone size, and the DNA gave D and trimming. This sample gives 170,000 or so clones in total; approximately 70% of them show up just once. 8% to 13% of the sample comes from the top ten.

Results and caveats for the whole study, not just this receptor: Estimated clonotype richness was generally larger for naive than for memory subsets. Based on pairwise subsampling, the degree of clonotype sharing among donors was expected to be affected by sequencing depth. Incomplete sequencing was indicated by rarefaction of sorted-subset datasets, despite the large sequencing depth. Because the study included only a small number of donors, the genetic and exposure-history diversity represented was limited. Higher generation probabilities were observed for clonotypes shared by all four sorted-subset donors than for non-shared clonotypes. Sampling was restricted to blood, and TCR repertoires in tissue are likely to differ from TCR repertoires in blood. Across four donors, roughly 5% of naive CD4, roughly 3.8% of naive CD8, about 2.3% of memory CD4, and approximately 0.4% of memory CD8 clonotypes were shared.

The material sequenced was memory CD4+ T cells sorted from blood. The label giving this sample's cell subset or site can be read as: CD45RA-negative fraction. The sequence links TRBV6-5 to TRBJ1-2; TRBD1 agrees with 8 junctional bases. The TCR was taken from a man aged 30 to 39 in good health. The DNA reads as follows: TGTGCCAGCAGTTCGACAGGGGTGGGCTACACCTTC. This yields the protein CASSSTGVGYTF.